The rows below give T cell receptor beta chains drawn from one sample of a study of early T cells in non-severe SARS-CoV-2 infection. MiXCR, applied by TCRdb to the 5' RACE reads, yields one record per CDR3 protein. The repertoire consists of about 64,000 distinct CDR3 sequences, with 7.5% to 9% occurring once and the leading ten covering about an eighth. This sample comprised whole blood, obtained at baseline. All receptors derive from an adult who was a healthcare worker with PCR-confirmed SARS-CoV-2 infection or an uninfected control (not recorded which). Each CDR3 is given with its conserved first and last residue. Each record gives: J gene, D gene, V gene, clone size, CDR3 protein, CDR3 DNA. A D gene is named only where the DNA matches it firmly. The size field is filled for only some rows; it gives once, few, many or a size class.

TRBJ1-3	NA	TRBV20-1	many	CSAMGSVGNTIYF	TGCAGTGCTATGGGGTCCGTCGGAAACACCATATATTTT
TRBJ2-1	TRBD2	TRBV12-3/TRBV12-4	many	CASSPLKGGLAVYNEQFF	TGTGCCAGCAGTCCTTTAAAAGGGGGACTAGCGGTATACAATGAGCAGTTCTTC
TRBJ1-5	NA	TRBV18	many	CASSPGFNQPQHF	TGTGCCAGCTCACCAGGGTTCAATCAGCCCCAGCATTTT
TRBJ2-7	NA	TRBV20-1	NA	CSAREELRYEQYF	TGCAGTGCTAGAGAGGAACTCCGCTACGAGCAGTACTTC
TRBJ2-7	NA	TRBV10-3	many	CAISGGKGEQYF	TGTGCCATCAGTGGTGGAAAAGGGGAGCAGTACTTC
TRBJ1-1	NA	TRBV11-2	many	CASSYPMTEAFF	TGTGCCAGCAGCTACCCCATGACTGAAGCTTTCTTT
TRBJ1-4	NA	TRBV19	NA	CASRDPGGSTNEKLFF	TGTGCCAGTAGAGACCCCGGGGGGTCAACTAATGAAAAACTGTTTTTT
TRBJ1-1	NA	TRBV10-3	few	CATSRENTEAFF	TGTGCCACCTCCAGGGAGAACACTGAAGCTTTCTTT
TRBJ1-1	NA	TRBV5-4	few	CASSLYIDSLKAFF	TGTGCCAGCAGCTTGTATATCGACAGCCTAAAAGCTTTCTTT
TRBJ2-3	NA	TRBV5-4	few	CASSLANPDTQYF	TGTGCCAGCAGCTTGGCCAACCCAGATACGCAGTATTTT
TRBJ2-3	NA	TRBV12-2	NA	CAVYSPTCSTDTQYF	TGTGCAGTCTACAGTCCCACTTGTAGCACAGATACGCAGTATTTT
TRBJ2-1	TRBD2	TRBV20-1	NA	CSASRTSGSYEQFF	TGCAGTGCTAGCCGGACTAGCGGGAGCTATGAGCAGTTCTTC
TRBJ1-2	TRBD1	TRBV7-6	NA	CASSLFRTGSYGYTF	TGTGCCAGCAGCTTATTTCGGACAGGGTCCTATGGCTACACCTTC
TRBJ1-5	TRBD1	TRBV5-6	many	CASSSLQGNGVTQPQHF	TGTGCCAGCAGCTCCCTACAGGGGAATGGAGTCACTCAGCCCCAGCATTTT
TRBJ1-1	NA	TRBV3-1	NA	CASSLQGSEAFF	TGTGCCAGCAGCCTCCAGGGGAGTGAAGCTTTCTTT
TRBJ2-2	TRBD2	TRBV7-2	many	CASSPQLAFAGELFF	TGTGCCAGCAGCCCACAACTAGCGTTCGCCGGGGAGCTGTTTTTT
TRBJ1-5	NA	TRBV6-2/TRBV6-3	many	CASSFGGPQHF	TGTGCCAGCAGTTTCGGAGGACCCCAGCATTTT
TRBJ1-1	NA	TRBV5-1	many	CASSLGETVNTEAFF	TGCGCCAGCAGCTTGGGGGAGACAGTGAACACTGAAGCTTTCTTT
TRBJ1-1	NA	TRBV7-2	many	CASSLERGNTEAFF	TGTGCCAGCAGCTTAGAACGGGGGAACACTGAAGCTTTCTTT
TRBJ2-6	TRBD2	TRBV19	few	CASGGSALSGANVLTF	TGTGCCAGCGGCGGGAGCGCGCTCTCTGGGGCCAACGTCCTGACTTTC
TRBJ1-2	NA	TRBV7-3	NA	CASSLRSGSLRF	TGTGCCAGCAGCTTAAGGTCAGGGTCCCTGCGCTTC
TRBJ2-4	NA	TRBV6-2/TRBV6-3	few	CASTRDGVAKNIQYF	TGTGCCAGCACAAGGGACGGAGTAGCCAAAAACATTCAGTACTTC
TRBJ2-3	NA	TRBV12-2	NA	CASRGQTIRRSTDTQYF	TGTGCAAGTCGGGGGCAGACGATCAGACGGAGCACAGATACGCAGTATTTT
TRBJ1-2	NA	TRBV15	many	CASSPEGNYGYTF	TGTGCCAGCAGCCCCGAGGGGAATTATGGCTACACCTTC
TRBJ1-1	TRBD1	TRBV3-1	NA	CASSLTGGGMNTEAFF	TGTGCCAGCAGCCTAACAGGGGGCGGAATGAACACTGAAGCTTTCTTT
TRBJ2-2	TRBD2	TRBV6-2/TRBV6-3	many	CASWGLAGSTGELFF	TGTGCCAGCTGGGGACTAGCGGGATCCACCGGGGAGCTGTTTTTT
TRBJ1-2	NA	TRBV20-1	many	CSAPNFRDTKGVNYGYTF	TGCAGTGCTCCTAATTTCCGGGACACGAAAGGGGTTAACTATGGCTACACCTTC
TRBJ2-7	NA	TRBV7-6	medium-sized	CASSAGPNYEQYF	TGTGCCAGCAGCGCGGGACCGAACTACGAGCAGTACTTC
TRBJ2-7	TRBD1	TRBV6-5	few	CASSFKGASTYEQYF	TGTGCCAGCAGTTTTAAGGGGGCCAGCACCTACGAGCAGTACTTC
TRBJ2-7	TRBD1	TRBV20-1	many	CSARTTPGQSSGEQYF	TGCAGTGCTAGAACCACACCGGGACAGTCGTCTGGGGAGCAGTACTTC
TRBJ2-2	TRBD2	TRBV20-1	NA	CSARFSGSYTGELFF	TGCAGTGCTAGATTCAGCGGGAGTTACACCGGGGAGCTGTTTTTT
TRBJ1-1	NA	TRBV29-1	few	CSARKGVNTEAFF	TGCAGCGCCCGAAAAGGGGTGAACACTGAAGCTTTCTTT
TRBJ2-5	NA	TRBV24-1	NA	CATSDPGTPQETQYF	TGTGCCACCAGTGACCCAGGGACACCACAAGAGACCCAGTACTTC
TRBJ2-1	NA	TRBV11-2	few	CASSRGTRNEQFF	TGTGCCAGCAGCCGCGGGACTCGCAATGAGCAGTTCTTC
TRBJ2-1	TRBD2	TRBV7-6	many	CASSPLDFGRFNEQFF	TGTGCCAGCAGCCCTTTAGATTTCGGGAGGTTTAATGAGCAGTTCTTC
TRBJ2-1	NA	TRBV4-2	few	CASSGGMNEQFF	TGTGCCAGCAGCGGGGGGATGAATGAGCAGTTCTTC
TRBJ2-5	NA	TRBV11-2	NA	CASSLKGTRQETQYF	TGTGCCAGCAGCTTAAAGGGGACACGGCAAGAGACCCAGTACTTC
TRBJ2-2	TRBD1	TRBV19	few	CASRRGQGVDTGELFF	TGTGCCAGTAGGCGAGGACAGGGGGTGGACACCGGGGAGCTGTTTTTT
TRBJ2-2	NA	TRBV7-6	NA	CASTSTGTANTGELFF	TGTGCCAGCACCTCTACCGGGACTGCGAACACCGGGGAGCTGTTTTTT
TRBJ1-1	TRBD1	TRBV5-6	few	CASGDRAPEAFF	TGTGCCAGCGGGGACAGGGCCCCTGAAGCTTTCTTT
TRBJ2-2	TRBD2	TRBV7-3	many	CASSLSGTSGPGELFF	TGTGCCAGCAGCTTATCGGGGACTAGCGGGCCCGGGGAGCTGTTTTTT
TRBJ2-5	NA	TRBV4-3	many	CASSPGLGEETQYF	TGCGCCAGCAGCCCGGGTTTAGGAGAAGAGACCCAGTACTTC
TRBJ2-1	NA	TRBV6-6	NA	CASGGTYNEQFF	TGTGCCAGCGGAGGGACCTACAATGAGCAGTTCTTC
TRBJ2-7	NA	TRBV9	NA	CASSLHPDSYYEQYF	TGTGCCAGCAGCCTCCATCCGGACAGCTACTACGAGCAGTACTTC
TRBJ1-2	NA	TRBV3-1	few	CASSHLEPDSNYGYTF	TGTGCCAGCAGCCACCTGGAACCCGACAGTAACTATGGCTACACCTTC
TRBJ1-3	NA	TRBV6-5	many	CASSPALLGGNTIYF	TGTGCCAGCAGTCCTGCCCTACTAGGGGGAAACACCATATATTTT
TRBJ2-2	NA	TRBV4-1	NA	CASSQVLTGGDGELFF	TGCGCCAGCAGCCAAGTTCTCACCGGGGGCGACGGGGAGCTGTTTTTT
TRBJ2-4	NA	TRBV5-4	NA	CASSSGLAKNIQYF	TGTGCCAGCAGCTCGGGACTAGCCAAAAACATTCAGTACTTC
TRBJ2-7	NA	TRBV4-1	once	CASSQVSRDYEQYF	TGCGCCAGCAGCCAAGTGTCCAGGGACTACGAGCAGTACTTC
TRBJ2-1	TRBD2	TRBV20-1	many	CSASKGLAGGGEQFF	TGCAGTGCCTCAAAGGGACTAGCGGGAGGAGGCGAGCAGTTCTTC